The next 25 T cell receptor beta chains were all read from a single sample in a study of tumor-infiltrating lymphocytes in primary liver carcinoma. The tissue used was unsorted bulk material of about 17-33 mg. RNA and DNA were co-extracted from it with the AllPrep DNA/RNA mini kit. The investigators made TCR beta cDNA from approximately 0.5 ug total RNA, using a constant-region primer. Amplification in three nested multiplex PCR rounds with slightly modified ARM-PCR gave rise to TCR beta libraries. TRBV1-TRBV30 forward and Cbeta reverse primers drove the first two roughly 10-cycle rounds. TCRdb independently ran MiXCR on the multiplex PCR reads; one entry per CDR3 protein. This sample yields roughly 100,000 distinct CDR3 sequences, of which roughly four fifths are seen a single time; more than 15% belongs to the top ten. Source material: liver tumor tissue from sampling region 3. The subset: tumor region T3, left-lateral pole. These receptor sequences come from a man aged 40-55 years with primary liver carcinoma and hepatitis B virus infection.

In DNA form, the CDR3 reads TGTGCCAGCAGCACCGCCCTTTGGGACGGCATTAGCAATCAGCCCCAGCATTTT. This sequence encodes CASSTALWDGISNQPQHF. V and J are TRBV12-3 or TRBV12-4 and TRBJ1-5; D is perhaps TRBD1 (5 bases). This CDR3 is 18 amino acids long. V was clipped by 6 bases and J by 0 bases, with 21 bases between them.

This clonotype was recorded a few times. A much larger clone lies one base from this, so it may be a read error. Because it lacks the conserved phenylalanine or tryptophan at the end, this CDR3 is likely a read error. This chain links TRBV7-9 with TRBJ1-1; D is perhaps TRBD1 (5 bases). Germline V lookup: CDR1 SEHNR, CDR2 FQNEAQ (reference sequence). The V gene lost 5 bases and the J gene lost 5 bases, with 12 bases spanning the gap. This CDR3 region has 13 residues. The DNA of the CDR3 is TGTGCCAGCAGCGGGGGGGTTGAGACTGAAGCTTTCTCT. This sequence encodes CASSGGVETEAFS.

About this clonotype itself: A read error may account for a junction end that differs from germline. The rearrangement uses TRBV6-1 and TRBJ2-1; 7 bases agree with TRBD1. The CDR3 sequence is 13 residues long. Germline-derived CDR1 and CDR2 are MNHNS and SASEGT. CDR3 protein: CASNETKNRGRLF. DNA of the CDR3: TGTGCCAGCAATGAGACTAAGAACAGGGGTAGGCTCTTC.

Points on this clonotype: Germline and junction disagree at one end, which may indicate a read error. Here the CDR3 reads CASTDRSEEYF. DNA for the CDR3: TGTGCCAGCACCGACAGGAGCGAGGAGTACTTC. The chain has TRBV6-2 or TRBV6-3 and TRBJ2-7; tentative D call: TRBD1 (6 bases). CDR3 length equals 11 residues. Germline CDR1 MNHEY, CDR2 SVGEGT.

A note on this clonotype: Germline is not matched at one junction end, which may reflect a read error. The chain's CDR3 is CASRPGTAEANVLTF. In nucleotides, the CDR3 is TGTGCCAGCAGACCCGGGACGGCTGAGGCCAACGTCCTAACTTTC. The chain employs TRBV4-2 and TRBJ2-6; perhaps D is TRBD1 or TRBD2 (5 bases each). In germline, CDR1 is LGHNA, CDR2 YNFKEQ. The CDR3 is 15 amino acids.

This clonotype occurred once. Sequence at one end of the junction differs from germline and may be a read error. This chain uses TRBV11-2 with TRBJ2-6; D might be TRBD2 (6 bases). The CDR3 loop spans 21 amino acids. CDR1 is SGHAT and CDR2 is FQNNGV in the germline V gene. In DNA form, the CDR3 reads TGTGCCATCAGCATGGGGGGAGACAAGGGCATTTCCCTCTCTGGGGCCAACGTCCTGGCTTTC. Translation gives CAISMGGDKGISLSGANVLAF.

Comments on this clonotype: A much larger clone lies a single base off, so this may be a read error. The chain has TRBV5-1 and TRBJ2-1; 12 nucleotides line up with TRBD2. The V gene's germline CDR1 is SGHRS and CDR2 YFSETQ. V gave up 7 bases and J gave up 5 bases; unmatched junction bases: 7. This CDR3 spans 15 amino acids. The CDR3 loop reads CASCATSGSHNEQFF. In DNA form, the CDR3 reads TGCGCCAGCTGCGCGACTAGCGGGAGCCACAATGAGCAGTTCTTC. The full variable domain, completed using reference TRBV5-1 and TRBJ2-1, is KAGVTQTPRYLIKTRGQQVTLSCSPISGHRSVSWYQQTPGQGLQFLFEYFSETQRNKGNFPGRFSGRQFSNSRSEMNVSTLELGDSALYLCASCATSGSHNEQFFGPGTRLTVL.

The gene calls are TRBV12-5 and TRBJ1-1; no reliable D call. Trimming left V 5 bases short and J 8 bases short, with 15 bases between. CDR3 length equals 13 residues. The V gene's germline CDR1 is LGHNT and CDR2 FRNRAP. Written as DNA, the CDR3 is TGTGCTAGTGGTCTCCCCCTCGAGTGGGAAGCTTTCTTT. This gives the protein CASGLPLEWEAFF.

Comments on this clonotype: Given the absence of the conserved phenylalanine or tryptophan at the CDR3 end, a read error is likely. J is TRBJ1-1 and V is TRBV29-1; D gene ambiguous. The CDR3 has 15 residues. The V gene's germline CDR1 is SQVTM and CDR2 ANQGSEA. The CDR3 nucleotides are TGCAGCGTTGGTAGAGGATGGGGTATGAACACTGGAGCTTTCCTT. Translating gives CSVGRGWGMNTGAFL.

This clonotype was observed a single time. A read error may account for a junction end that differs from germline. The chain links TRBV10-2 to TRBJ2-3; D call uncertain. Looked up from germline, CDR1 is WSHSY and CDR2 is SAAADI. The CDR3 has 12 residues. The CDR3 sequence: CASKSSTDTHYF. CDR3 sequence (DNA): TGCGCTAGCAAATCTAGTACAGATACGCATTATTTT.

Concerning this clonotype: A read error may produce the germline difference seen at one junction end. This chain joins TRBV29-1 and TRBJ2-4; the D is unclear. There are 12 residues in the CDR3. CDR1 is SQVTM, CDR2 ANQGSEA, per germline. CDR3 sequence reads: CSVIHGQVIRYF. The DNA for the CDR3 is TGCAGCGTAATTCACGGGCAGGTCATTCGGTACTTC.

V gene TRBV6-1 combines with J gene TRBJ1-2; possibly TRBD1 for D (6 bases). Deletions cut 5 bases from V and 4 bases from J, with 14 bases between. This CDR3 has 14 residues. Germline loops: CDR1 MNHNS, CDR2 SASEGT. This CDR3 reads CASSIVRGVYGYTF. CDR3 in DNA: TGTGCCAGCAGTATTGTCAGGGGTGTCTATGGCTACACCTTC.

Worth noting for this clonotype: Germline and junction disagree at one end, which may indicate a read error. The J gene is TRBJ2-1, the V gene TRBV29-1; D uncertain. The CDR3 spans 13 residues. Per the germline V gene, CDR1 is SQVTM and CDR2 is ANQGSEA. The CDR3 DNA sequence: TGCAGCGTTTCTAAGGTGGTATACAAAGAGCAGTTCTTC. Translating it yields CSVSKVVYKEQFF.

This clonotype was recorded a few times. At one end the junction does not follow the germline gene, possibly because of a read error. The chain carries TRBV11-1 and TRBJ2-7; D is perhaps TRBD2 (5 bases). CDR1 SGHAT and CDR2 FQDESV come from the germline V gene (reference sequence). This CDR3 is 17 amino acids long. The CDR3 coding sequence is TGTGCCAGTAGCTTAGGGTCGGCGGGTGAAAGCTCTTACGAGCAGTACTTC. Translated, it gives CASSLGSAGESSYEQYF. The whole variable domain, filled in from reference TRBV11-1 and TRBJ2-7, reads EAEVAQSPRYKITEKSQAVAFWCDPISGHATLYWYRQILGQGPELLVQFQDESVVDDSQLPKDRFSAERLKGVDSTLKIQPAELGDSAMYLCASSLGSAGESSYEQYFGPGTRLTVT.

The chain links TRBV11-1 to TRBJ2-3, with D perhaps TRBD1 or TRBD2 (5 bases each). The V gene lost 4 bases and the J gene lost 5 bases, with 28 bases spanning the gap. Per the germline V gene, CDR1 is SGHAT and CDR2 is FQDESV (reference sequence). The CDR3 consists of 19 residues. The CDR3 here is CASSSGGSSIGARIDTQYF. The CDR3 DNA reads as TGTGCCAGCAGCTCTGGGGGAAGTTCTATTGGAGCCCGCATAGATACGCAGTATTTT.

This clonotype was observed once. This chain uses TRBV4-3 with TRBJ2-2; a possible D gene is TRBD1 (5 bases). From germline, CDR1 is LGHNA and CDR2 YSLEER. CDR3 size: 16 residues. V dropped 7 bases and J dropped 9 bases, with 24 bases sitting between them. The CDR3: CASTPKAGHPPRELFF. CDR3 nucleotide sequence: TGCGCCAGCACCCCAAAGGCAGGGCATCCCCCCAGGGAGCTGTTTTTT.

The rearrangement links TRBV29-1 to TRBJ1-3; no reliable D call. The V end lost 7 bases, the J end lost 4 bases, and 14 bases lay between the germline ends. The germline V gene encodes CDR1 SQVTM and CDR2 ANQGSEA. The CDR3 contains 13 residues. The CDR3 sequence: CSAVTCFGNTIYF. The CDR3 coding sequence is TGCAGCGCCGTGACATGTTTCGGAAACACCATATATTTT.

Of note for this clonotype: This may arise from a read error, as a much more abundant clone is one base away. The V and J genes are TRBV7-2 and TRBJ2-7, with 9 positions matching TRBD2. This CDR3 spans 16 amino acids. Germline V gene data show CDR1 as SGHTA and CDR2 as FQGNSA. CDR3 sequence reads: CANSLVGGRVAYEQYF. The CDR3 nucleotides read TGTGCCAACAGCTTAGTCGGCGGGAGGGTGGCCTACGAGCAGTACTTC.

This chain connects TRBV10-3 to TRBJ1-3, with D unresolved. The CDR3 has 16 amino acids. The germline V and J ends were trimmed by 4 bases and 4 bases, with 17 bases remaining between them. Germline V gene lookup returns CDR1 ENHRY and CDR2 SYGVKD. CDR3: CAISGPIWARGNTIYF. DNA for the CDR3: TGTGCCATCAGTGGGCCAATATGGGCGCGGGGAAACACCATATATTTT.

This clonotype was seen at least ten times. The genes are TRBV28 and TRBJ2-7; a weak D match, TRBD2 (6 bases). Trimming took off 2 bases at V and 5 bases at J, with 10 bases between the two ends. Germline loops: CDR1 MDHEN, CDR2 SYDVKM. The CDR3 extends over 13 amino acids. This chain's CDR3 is CASSLAGFDEQYF. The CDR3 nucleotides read TGTGCCAGCAGTTTAGCGGGATTCGACGAGCAGTACTTC.

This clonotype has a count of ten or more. CDR3 nucleotide sequence: TGCGCCAGCAGCCAAGGTGACAGGGGAAGGGACACTGAAGCTTTCTTT. Amino acids: CASSQGDRGRDTEAFF. The rearrangement links TRBV4-1 to TRBJ1-1, with 8 bases lining up with TRBD1. Germline CDR1 MGHRA, CDR2 YSYEKL. The J segment lost 3 bases and the V segment lost 1 base, leaving 7 bases of the junction unmatched. The CDR3 covers 16 residues.

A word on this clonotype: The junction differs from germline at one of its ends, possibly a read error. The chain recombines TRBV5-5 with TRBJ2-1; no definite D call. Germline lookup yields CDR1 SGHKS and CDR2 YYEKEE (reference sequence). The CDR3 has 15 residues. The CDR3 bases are TGTGCCAGCAGCCCATCGAGTGGGATCTACAATGAGCAGTTATTC. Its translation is CASSPSSGIYNEQLF.

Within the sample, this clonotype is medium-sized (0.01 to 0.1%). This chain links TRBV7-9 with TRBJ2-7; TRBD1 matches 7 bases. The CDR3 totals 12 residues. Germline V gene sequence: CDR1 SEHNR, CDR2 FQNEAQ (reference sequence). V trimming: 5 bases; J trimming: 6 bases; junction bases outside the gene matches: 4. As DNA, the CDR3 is TGTGCCAGCAGCCAGGGACAGAGCGAGCAGTACTTC. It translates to CASSQGQSEQYF.

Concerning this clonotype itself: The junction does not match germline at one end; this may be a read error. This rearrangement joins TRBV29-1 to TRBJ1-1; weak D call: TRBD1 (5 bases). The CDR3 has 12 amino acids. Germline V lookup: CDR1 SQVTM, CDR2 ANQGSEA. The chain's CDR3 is CSVGTGMTEDFF. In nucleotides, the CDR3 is TGCAGCGTGGGGACGGGCATGACTGAAGATTTCTTC.

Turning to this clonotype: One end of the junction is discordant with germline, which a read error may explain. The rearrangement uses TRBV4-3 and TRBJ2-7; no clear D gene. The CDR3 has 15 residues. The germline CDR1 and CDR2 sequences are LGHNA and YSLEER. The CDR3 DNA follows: TGCGCCAGCAACCAGGAACAGTTTCCTTCCTATGAGCAGTACTTC. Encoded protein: CASNQEQFPSYEQYF.